The 10 T cell receptor beta chains given below trace back to one sample, sequenced in a study of blood T cell repertoires in COVID-19. The repertoire was sequenced with immunoSEQ multiplex PCR; TCRdb's copy has only in-frame clones and lacks some. Among 200,000 to 250,000 clones listed, around 85% were seen once. Sequencing was performed on peripheral blood. These receptor sequences come from a woman aged 25-40 years who had recovered from COVID-19.

This clone showed up just a few times. The V call is TRBV3-1 (or the pseudogene TRBV3-2), the J call TRBJ2-1, with TRBD2 matching 7 bases. CDR1 is LGHDT and CDR2 is YNNKEL in the germline V gene (reference sequence). V lost 9 bases, J lost 4 bases, and 15 bases stayed unmatched. The CDR3 length is 16 residues. CDR3 residues: CARSRPRGVRYNEQFF. As DNA, the CDR3 is TGTGCCAGGAGTCGGCCACGGGGGGTCCGATACAATGAGCAGTTCTTC.

The chain has TRBV25-1 and TRBJ1-2; 8 bases fit TRBD1. The CDR3 is 14 amino acids. Unmatched junction bases numbered 7, after V lost 6 bases and J lost 4 bases. The germline gives CDR1 MGHDK, CDR2 SYGVNS. CDR3 protein: CASRSQGALYGYTF. The CDR3 nucleotides read TGTGCCAGCAGATCCCAGGGGGCTCTCTATGGCTACACCTTC.

V and J are TRBV9 and TRBJ2-1; D gene unclear. The CDR3 sequence is 16 residues long. Germline V gene lookup returns CDR1 SGDLS and CDR2 YYNGEE. The V end lost 3 bases, the J end lost 6 bases, and 19 bases lay between the germline ends. For the CDR3, the DNA is TGTGCCAGCAGCGGTCGCGTGAGTTTATCGGGCAATGAGCAGTTCTTC. This codes for CASSGRVSLSGNEQFF.

V is TRBV25-1 and J is TRBJ1-1, with 8 nucleotides matching TRBD1. The CDR3 is 13 residues long. V lost 5 bases to trimming and J lost 1 base; unmatched junction nucleotides: 0. Germline V gene data show CDR1 as MGHDK and CDR2 as SYGVNS. CDR3 loop: CASSTGGNTEAFF. The CDR3 DNA is TGTGCCAGCAGTACAGGGGGGAACACTGAAGCTTTCTTT.

This rearrangement joins TRBV6-2 or TRBV6-3 to TRBJ1-5; 9 positions match TRBD1. Germline V gene sequence: CDR1 MNHEY, CDR2 SVGEGT. Unmatched junction bases numbered 4, after V lost 5 bases and J lost 2 bases. The CDR3 sequence is 15 residues long. CDR3 sequence: CASSSRTGGNQPQHF. CDR3 coding DNA: TGTGCCAGCAGTAGTCGGACAGGGGGCAATCAGCCCCAGCATTTT.

This chain joins TRBV7-9 and TRBJ1-4, with TRBD1 matching over 7 bases. The germline V gene has CDR1 SEHNR and CDR2 FQNEAQ (reference sequence). The CDR3 totals 14 residues. After removal of 5 bases from V and 8 bases from J, the junction contained 8 bases not matched to a gene. This CDR3 is CASSPRQGGEKLFF. The CDR3 region has the DNA TGTGCCAGCAGCCCCAGACAGGGTGGAGAAAAACTGTTTTTT. The complete variable domain, with remaining parts taken from reference TRBV7-9 and TRBJ1-4, reads DTGVSQNPRHKITKRGQNVTFRCDPISEHNRLYWYRQTLGQGPEFLTYFQNEAQLEKSRLLSDRFSAERPKGSFSTLEIQRTEQGDSAMYLCASSPRQGGEKLFFGSGTQLSVL.

As for this clone: The junction does not match germline at one end; this may be a read error. This sequence joins TRBV12-3 or TRBV12-4 and TRBJ2-7, with a weak D call TRBD1 (7 bases). The CDR3 covers 13 residues. The CDR3 loop is CASSTGDSNEQYF. The CDR3 nucleotides read TGTGCCAGCAGTACAGGGGACTCCAACGAGCAGTACTTC.

The chain is built from TRBV4-1 and TRBJ1-2, with a possible D match to TRBD1 (6 bases). This CDR3 comprises 16 residues. Germline V lookup: CDR1 MGHRA, CDR2 YSYEKL. V lost 4 bases and J lost 0, with 15 bases in between. CDR3 sequence (DNA): TGCGCCAGCAGCCTGGGGCGAGGGGGTGCTAACTATGGCTACACCTTC. Amino acids: CASSLGRGGANYGYTF.

This clone was seen once. This chain uses TRBV13 with TRBJ2-5; maybe TRBD1 (6 bases). The CDR3 has 17 amino acids. Trimming left V 3 bases short and J 2 bases short, with 19 bases between. CDR1 is PRHDT, CDR2 FYEKMQ, per germline (reference sequence). For the CDR3, the DNA is TGTGCCAGCAGCTTCAGAGGTTTTGGGGGCCGTCAAGAGACCCAGTACTTC. It codes for CASSFRGFGGRQETQYF. The full variable domain, rest sourced from reference TRBV13 and TRBJ2-5, is AAGVIQSPRHLIKEKRETATLKCYPIPRHDTVYWYQQGPGQDPQFLISFYEKMQSDKGSIPDRFSAQQFSDYHSELNMSSLELGDSALYFCASSFRGFGGRQETQYFGPGTRLLVL.

The chain recombines TRBV6-5 with TRBJ2-5; the D is unclear. The CDR3 sequence is 11 residues long. The germline gives CDR1 MNHEY, CDR2 SVGAGI. V lost 5 bases and J lost 5, with 6 bases in between. The CDR3 sequence: CASSTGETQYF. DNA of the CDR3: TGTGCCAGCAGTACCGGGGAGACCCAGTACTTC.